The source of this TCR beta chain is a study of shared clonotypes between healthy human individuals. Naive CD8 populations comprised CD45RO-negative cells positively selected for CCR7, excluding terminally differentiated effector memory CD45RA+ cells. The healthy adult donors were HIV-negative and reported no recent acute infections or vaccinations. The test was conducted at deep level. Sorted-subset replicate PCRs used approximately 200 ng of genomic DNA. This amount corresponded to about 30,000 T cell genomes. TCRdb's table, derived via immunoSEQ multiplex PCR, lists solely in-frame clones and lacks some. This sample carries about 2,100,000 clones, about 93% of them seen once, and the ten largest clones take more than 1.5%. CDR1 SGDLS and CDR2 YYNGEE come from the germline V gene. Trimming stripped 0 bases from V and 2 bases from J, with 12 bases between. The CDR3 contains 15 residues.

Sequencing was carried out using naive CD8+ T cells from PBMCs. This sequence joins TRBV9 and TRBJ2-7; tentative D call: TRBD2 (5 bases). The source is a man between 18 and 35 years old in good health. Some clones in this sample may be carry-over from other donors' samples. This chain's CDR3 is CASSVGIEGTYEQYF. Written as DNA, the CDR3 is TGTGCCAGCAGCGTAGGCATAGAGGGAACCTACGAGCAGTACTTC.